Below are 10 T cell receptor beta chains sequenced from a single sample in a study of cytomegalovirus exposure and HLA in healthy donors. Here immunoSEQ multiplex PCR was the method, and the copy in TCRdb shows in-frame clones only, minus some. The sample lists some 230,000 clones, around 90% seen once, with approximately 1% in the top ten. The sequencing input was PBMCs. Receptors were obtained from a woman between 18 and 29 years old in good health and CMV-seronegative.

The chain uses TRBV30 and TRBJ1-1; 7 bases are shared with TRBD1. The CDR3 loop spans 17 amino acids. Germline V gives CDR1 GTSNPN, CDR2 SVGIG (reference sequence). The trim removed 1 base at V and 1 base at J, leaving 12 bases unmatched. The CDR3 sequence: CAWSAHNPGQQNTEAFF. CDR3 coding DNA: TGTGCCTGGAGTGCCCATAATCCGGGACAGCAGAACACTGAAGCTTTCTTT.

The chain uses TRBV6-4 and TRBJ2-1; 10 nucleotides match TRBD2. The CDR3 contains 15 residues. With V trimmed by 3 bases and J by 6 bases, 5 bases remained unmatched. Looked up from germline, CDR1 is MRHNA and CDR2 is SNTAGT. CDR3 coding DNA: TGTGCCAGCAGTGAAAAGCGGGAGGGGGGCAATGAGCAGTTCTTC. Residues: CASSEKREGGNEQFF.

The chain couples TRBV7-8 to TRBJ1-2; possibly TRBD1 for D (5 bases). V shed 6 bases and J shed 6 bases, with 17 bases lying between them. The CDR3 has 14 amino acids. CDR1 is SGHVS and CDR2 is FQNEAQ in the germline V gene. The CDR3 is CASRGSGGQHGYTF. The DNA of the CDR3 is TGTGCCAGCAGGGGTAGCGGGGGTCAGCATGGCTACACCTTC.

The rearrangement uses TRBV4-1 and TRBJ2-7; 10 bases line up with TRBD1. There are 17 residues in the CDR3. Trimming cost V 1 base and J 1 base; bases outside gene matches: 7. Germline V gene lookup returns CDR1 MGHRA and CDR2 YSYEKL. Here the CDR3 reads CASSQGGWTGGSYEQYF. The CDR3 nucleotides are TGCGCCAGCAGCCAAGGGGGCTGGACAGGGGGATCCTACGAGCAGTACTTC.

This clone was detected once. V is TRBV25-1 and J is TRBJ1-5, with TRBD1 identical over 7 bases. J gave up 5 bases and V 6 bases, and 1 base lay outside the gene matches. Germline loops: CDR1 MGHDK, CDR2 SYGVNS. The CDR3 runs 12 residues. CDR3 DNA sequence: TGTGCCAGCAGGACAGGGTATCAGCCCCAGCATTTT. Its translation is CASRTGYQPQHF.

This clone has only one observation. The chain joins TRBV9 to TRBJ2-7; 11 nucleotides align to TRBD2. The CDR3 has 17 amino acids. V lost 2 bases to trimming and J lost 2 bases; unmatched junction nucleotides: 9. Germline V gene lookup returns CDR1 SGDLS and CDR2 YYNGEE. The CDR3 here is CASSVGTSGRRTYEQYF. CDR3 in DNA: TGTGCCAGCAGCGTCGGGACTAGCGGCCGACGGACCTACGAGCAGTACTTC.

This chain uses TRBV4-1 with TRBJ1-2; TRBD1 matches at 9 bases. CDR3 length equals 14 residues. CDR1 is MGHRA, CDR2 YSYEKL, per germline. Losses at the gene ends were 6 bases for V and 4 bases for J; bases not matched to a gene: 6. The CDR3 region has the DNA TGCGCCAGCAGACCGGGACAGGGATCCTATGGCTACACCTTC. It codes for CASRPGQGSYGYTF.

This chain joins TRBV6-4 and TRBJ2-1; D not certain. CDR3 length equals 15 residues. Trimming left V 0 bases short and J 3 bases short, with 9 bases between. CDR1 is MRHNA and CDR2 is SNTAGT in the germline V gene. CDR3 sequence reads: CASSDSSVRYNEQFF. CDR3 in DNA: TGTGCCAGCAGTGACTCGTCAGTCCGCTACAATGAGCAGTTCTTC.

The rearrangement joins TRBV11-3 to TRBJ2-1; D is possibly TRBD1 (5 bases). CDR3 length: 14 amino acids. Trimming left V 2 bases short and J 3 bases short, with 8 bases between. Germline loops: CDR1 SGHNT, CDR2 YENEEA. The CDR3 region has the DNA TGTGCCAGCAGCTTAAAGACAGACTACAATGAGCAGTTCTTC. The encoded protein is CASSLKTDYNEQFF.

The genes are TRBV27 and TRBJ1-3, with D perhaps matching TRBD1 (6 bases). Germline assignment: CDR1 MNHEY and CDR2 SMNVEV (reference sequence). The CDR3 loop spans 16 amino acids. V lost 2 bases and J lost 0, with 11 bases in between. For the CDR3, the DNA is TGTGCCAGCAGTTTAGCAGGGGCGAGCTCTGGAAACACCATATATTTT. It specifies CASSLAGASSGNTIYF.